These 15 T cell receptor beta chains were all obtained from the same sample, sequenced in a study of cytomegalovirus exposure and HLA in healthy donors. The PCR ran on 60 Vbeta and 13 Jbeta primers. TCRdb's copy holds only in-frame clones and misses some; the assay was immunoSEQ multiplex PCR. The sample consists of around 92,000 clones, 65% to 80% of them appearing once. Sequencing input: PBMCs. The source of these receptors is an older woman in good health and CMV-seropositive.

The rearrangement uses TRBV5-6 and TRBJ1-5; no reliable D call. V was cut by 3 bases and J by 0 bases, with 13 bases left in between. Germline loops: CDR1 SGHDT, CDR2 YYEEEE. There are 16 residues in the CDR3. In DNA, the CDR3 is TGTGCCAGCAGCTCTTCGAGGGTCTATAGCAATCAGCCCCAGCATTTT. Its protein is CASSSSRVYSNQPQHF. The whole variable domain, remainder taken from reference TRBV5-6 and TRBJ1-5, is DAGVTQSPTHLIKTRGQQVTLRCSPKSGHDTVSWYQQALGQGPQFIFQYYEEEERQRGNFPDRFSGHQFPNYSSELNVNALLLGDSALYLCASSSSRVYSNQPQHFGDGTRLSIL.

This clone occurred a few times. V gene TRBV27 combines with J gene TRBJ1-1; the D gene is possibly TRBD1 (6 bases). CDR3 length equals 15 residues. Looked up from germline, CDR1 is MNHEY and CDR2 is SMNVEV (reference sequence). Trimming left V 3 bases short and J 0 bases short, with 11 bases between. DNA for the CDR3: TGTGCCAGCAGTTTTGCAGGGGCCCTGAACACTGAAGCTTTCTTT. It codes for CASSFAGALNTEAFF.

V usage is TRBV6-6 and J usage is TRBJ2-2, with TRBD1 identical over 8 bases. With V trimmed by 5 bases and J by 5 bases, 7 bases remained unmatched. The length of the CDR3 is 15 residues. The V gene's germline CDR1 is MNHNY and CDR2 SVGAGI (reference sequence). CDR3 in DNA: TGTGCCAGCAGTCGAGACAGGGGTGATACCGGGGAGCTGTTTTTT. Protein product: CASSRDRGDTGELFF.

This clone was detected only once. The V and J genes are TRBV27 and TRBJ2-1, with TRBD2 identical over 10 bases. The CDR3 consists of 14 residues. Germline CDR1 reads MNHEY; CDR2 reads SMNVEV (reference sequence). With V trimmed by 8 bases and J by 4 bases, 5 bases remained unmatched. CDR3 bases: TGTGCCAGCTCCCGACTAGCGGGTTACAATGAGCAGTTCTTC. Residues: CASSRLAGYNEQFF.

Only one count was recorded for this clone. The chain uses TRBV28 and TRBJ2-4, with TRBD1 matching over 12 bases. The V segment lost 8 bases and the J segment 5 bases; nucleotides outside the gene matches: 13. Germline V gene sequence: CDR1 MDHEN, CDR2 SYDVKM. The CDR3 is made up of 17 amino acids. The CDR3 is CASGTGGAGIGQNIQYF. CDR3 coding DNA: TGTGCCAGCGGGACAGGGGGCGCGGGAATAGGCCAAAACATTCAGTACTTC.

This clone was counted between two and nine times. Other DNA sequences in the same sample also yield this CDR3. The rearrangement links TRBV7-2 to TRBJ2-3; tentatively, D is TRBD1 (5 bases). The CDR3 has 16 residues. V was shortened by 1 base and J by 2 bases, with 13 bases between the two germline ends. Germline lookup yields CDR1 SGHTA and CDR2 FQGNSA. CDR3 amino acids: CASSLVLGGATDTQYF. CDR3 bases: TGTGCCAGCAGCTTAGTATTGGGTGGGGCCACAGATACGCAGTATTTT.

This rearrangement joins TRBV4-1 to TRBJ2-1; D may be TRBD2 (6 bases). Deletions cut 2 bases from V and 2 bases from J, with 13 bases between. This CDR3 contains 16 residues. Germline V lookup: CDR1 MGHRA, CDR2 YSYEKL. The CDR3: CASSQYVSGAYNEQFF. CDR3 in DNA: TGCGCCAGCAGCCAATATGTATCGGGGGCCTACAATGAGCAGTTCTTC.

The chain carries TRBV7-8 and TRBJ1-2; the D is unclear. Looked up from germline, CDR1 is SGHVS and CDR2 is FQNEAQ. This CDR3 contains 14 residues. The V gene lost 1 base and the J gene lost 4 bases, with 10 bases spanning the gap. CDR3: CASSLGWQIYGYTF. The DNA of the CDR3 is TGTGCCAGCAGCTTAGGCTGGCAGATCTATGGCTACACCTTC.

The chain is built from TRBV21-1 and TRBJ2-1; the D call in the table, TRBD2, was not verified against the DNA. TRBV21-1 is a documented pseudogene. This CDR3 contains 16 residues. The CDR3 loop reads CASSKAQRETLNEQFF. CDR3 DNA sequence: TGTGCCAGCAGCAAAGCGCAGCGGGAGACTCTCAATGAGCAGTTCTTC.

This chain connects TRBV7-3 to TRBJ2-3; maybe TRBD1 (6 bases). The germline V gene has CDR1 SGHTA and CDR2 FQGTGA. The CDR3 contains 18 residues. V was cut by 1 base and J by 4 bases, with 21 bases left in between. Here the CDR3 DNA reads TGTGCCAGCAGCTTAAATTCTCAGATGACAGGCGAATCAGATACGCAGTATTTT. It specifies CASSLNSQMTGESDTQYF.

CDR3 loop: CASSCCPEQGAARNQPQHF. The CDR3 DNA is TGTGCCAGCAGCTGCTGCCCCGAACAGGGGGCTGCTCGCAATCAGCCCCAGCATTTT. The chain joins TRBV7-4 to TRBJ1-5; 9 bases align to TRBD1. V gave up 4 bases and J gave up 2 bases; unmatched junction bases: 15. Looked up from germline, CDR1 is SGHVT and CDR2 is SQSDAQ. This CDR3 spans 19 amino acids.

V and J are TRBV5-4 and TRBJ2-5; TRBD1 matches 9 bases. Germline V CDR1 and CDR2: SGHNT, YYREEE (reference sequence). The V segment lost 0 bases and the J segment 4 bases; nucleotides outside the gene matches: 19. The CDR3 length is 20 residues. As DNA, the CDR3 is TGTGCCAGCAGCTTGGGAGTCGGGACAGGGATCACTTGGGGTGCAGAGACCCAGTACTTC. Its translation is CASSLGVGTGITWGAETQYF.

This sequence joins TRBV7-9 and TRBJ1-1; D gene ambiguous. Trimming shortened V by 1 base and J by 6 bases, and 6 bases separated the two germline ends. This CDR3 has 12 amino acids. Germline V gene data show CDR1 as SEHNR and CDR2 as FQNEAQ (reference sequence). The CDR3 is CASSLVLAEAFF. The CDR3 DNA follows: TGTGCCAGCAGCTTAGTACTGGCTGAAGCTTTCTTT.

The rearrangement joins TRBV9 to TRBJ2-1, with D perhaps TRBD1 (5 bases). Deletions cut 0 bases from V and 6 bases from J, with 16 bases between. CDR1 is SGDLS, CDR2 YYNGEE, per germline. The CDR3 is 16 residues long. The CDR3 spells CASSVGPLQGRNEQFF. The CDR3 DNA sequence: TGTGCCAGCAGCGTAGGCCCCCTCCAGGGTCGCAATGAGCAGTTCTTC.

This sequence joins TRBV27 and TRBJ2-1, with D maybe TRBD2 (6 bases). In germline, CDR1 is MNHEY, CDR2 SMNVEV (reference sequence). V shed 2 bases and J shed 1 base, with 15 bases lying between them. The CDR3 consists of 17 residues. CDR3 sequence (DNA): TGTGCCAGCAGTTTAGTTTCTAGCGTTGTATCCTACAATGAGCAGTTCTTC. As protein: CASSLVSSVVSYNEQFF.